These 32 T cell receptor beta chains came from one sample sequenced in a study of cytomegalovirus exposure and HLA in healthy donors (dated by TCRdb to the late 2010s). Library method: the immunoSEQ multiplex PCR assay. For the multiplex PCR, a mixture combining 60 forward primers for TCR Vbeta segments and 13 reverse primers for TCR Jbeta segments was used. What TCRdb holds here is the immuneACCESS table cut down to in-frame rearrangements. Part of the clones is not present; checked against another copy, under half of the missing clones reflect an unresolved V gene, and the others are unexplained. In all, the sample holds around 180,000 clones, and approximately 81% of those were seen once. Around 0.26% of the sample comes from the top ten. The specimen was PBMCs. Receptors originate from a boy aged 5-17 years in good health and CMV-seronegative.

The gene calls are TRBV27 and TRBJ2-7, with 7 bases lining up with TRBD1. J was trimmed by 4 bases and V by 5 bases; bases with no gene match: 8. The CDR3 runs to 14 residues. Germline loops: CDR1 MNHEY, CDR2 SMNVEV (reference sequence). The CDR3 DNA reads as TGTGCCAGCAGTACTTCCAGGGGGTTATACGAGCAGTACTTC. This encodes CASSTSRGLYEQYF.

V usage is TRBV11-2 and J usage is TRBJ2-4; the match to TRBD2 covers 9 bases. There are 15 residues in the CDR3. J was trimmed by 1 base and V by 3 bases; bases with no gene match: 1. In germline, CDR1 is SGHAT, CDR2 FQNNGV. CDR3 protein: CASSFGTSAKNIQYF. The DNA of the CDR3 is TGTGCCAGCAGCTTCGGGACTAGCGCCAAAAACATTCAGTACTTC.

This clone has more than one count but fewer than ten. The V and J genes are TRBV6-1 and TRBJ2-1, with a tentative D call TRBD1 (6 bases). The CDR3 sequence is 14 residues long. V lost 3 bases and J 0 bases, leaving 6 bases between the germline ends. In germline, CDR1 is MNHNS, CDR2 SASEGT. For the CDR3, the DNA is TGTGCCAGCAGTGAGGACAGCTCCTACAATGAGCAGTTCTTC. This encodes CASSEDSSYNEQFF.

The chain is built from TRBV5-4 and TRBJ2-3; 9 positions agree with TRBD2. This CDR3 has 13 residues. CDR1 is SGHNT, CDR2 YYREEE, per germline (reference sequence). Trimming took 10 bases from V and 2 from J; bases not matched to a gene: 5. CDR3 nucleotides: TGTGCCGGAAGCGGGAGGCACACAGATACGCAGTATTTT. Translated, it gives CAGSGRHTDTQYF.

In its sample, this clone was seen once. This rearrangement joins TRBV29-1 to TRBJ1-1; 8 positions match TRBD1. Germline lookup yields CDR1 SQVTM and CDR2 ANQGSEA. The CDR3 runs 13 residues. Losses at the gene ends were 6 bases for V and 4 bases for J; bases not matched to a gene: 7. The CDR3 DNA reads TGCAGCGTGGGACAGGTATTAACCACTGAAGCTTTCTTT. As protein: CSVGQVLTTEAFF.

This clone was seen a handful of times. This chain links TRBV11-2 with TRBJ1-1, with D possibly TRBD1 on 6 matching bases. CDR1 and CDR2 (germline): SGHAT, FQNNGV. This CDR3 has 13 residues. Trimming stripped 5 bases from V and 8 bases from J, with 15 bases between. DNA of the CDR3: TGTGCCAGCAGCAAAGCGAGGGGGACCGAAGCTTTCTTT. It encodes CASSKARGTEAFF.

The chain carries TRBV11-2 and TRBJ1-1, with 8 bases matching TRBD1. CDR3 size: 15 residues. J was trimmed by 3 bases and V by 5 bases; bases with no gene match: 8. Germline V gives CDR1 SGHAT, CDR2 FQNNGV. CDR3 residues: CASSGRTGWHTEAFF. CDR3 DNA: TGTGCCAGCAGCGGCCGGACAGGGTGGCACACTGAAGCTTTCTTT.

The chain links TRBV7-8 to TRBJ1-4; 8 bases are a match to TRBD1. The CDR3 consists of 17 residues. J gave up 0 bases and V 5 bases, and 8 bases lay outside the gene matches. CDR1 is SGHVS and CDR2 is FQNEAQ in the germline V gene. CDR3 amino acids: CASSTDRVYATNEKLFF. DNA of the CDR3: TGTGCCAGCAGCACGGACAGGGTATATGCAACTAATGAAAAACTGTTTTTT.

The chain couples TRBV9 to TRBJ2-2; 9 bases align to TRBD2. This CDR3 is built from 15 residues. Germline assignment: CDR1 SGDLS and CDR2 YYNGEE. V lost 6 bases and J lost 0; bases outside the gene matches: 3. CDR3 sequence reads: CASKRTSANTGELFF. CDR3 DNA sequence: TGTGCCAGCAAGAGGACTAGCGCGAACACCGGGGAGCTGTTTTTT.

With respect to this clone: Other DNA sequences in the same sample also yield this CDR3. This chain links TRBV7-3 with TRBJ1-1, with 9 bases matching TRBD1. With 3 bases clipped from V and 1 base from J, the junction kept 0 bases outside the gene matches. CDR3 length: 14 residues. CDR1 and CDR2 (germline): SGHTA, FQGTGA. CDR3 coding DNA: TGTGCCAGCAGCTTGGGACAGGGGAACACTGAAGCTTTCTTT. As protein: CASSLGQGNTEAFF.

As concerns this clone: This sample includes further DNA sequences coding for the same CDR3. This chain connects TRBV5-4 to TRBJ2-5; D perhaps matches TRBD2 (5 bases). CDR3 size: 13 residues. Trimming took off 0 bases at V and 2 bases at J, with 5 bases between the two ends. CDR1 SGHNT and CDR2 YYREEE come from the germline V gene (reference sequence). CDR3 sequence: CASSLGLQETQYF. The CDR3 DNA follows: TGTGCCAGCAGCTTGGGACTACAAGAGACCCAGTACTTC.

V usage is TRBV6-5 and J usage is TRBJ1-1; possible D gene TRBD1, 5 bases. Deletions cut 0 bases from V and 4 bases from J, with 15 bases between. CDR1 and CDR2 (germline): MNHEY, SVGAGI. The CDR3 length is 16 residues. The CDR3 here is CASSYSAGKVGTEAFF. The CDR3, as DNA: TGTGCCAGCAGTTACTCGGCAGGGAAGGTAGGCACTGAAGCTTTCTTT.

This chain connects TRBV6-5 to TRBJ1-2, with 8 nucleotides matching TRBD1. With 2 bases clipped from V and 7 bases from J, the junction kept 9 bases outside the gene matches. There are 15 residues in the CDR3. Per germline, CDR1 MNHEY and CDR2 SVGAGI. As DNA, the CDR3 is TGTGCCAGCAGTTACGCCGGGACAGGCCGGCGTGGCTACACCTTC. Amino acids: CASSYAGTGRRGYTF.

The chain carries TRBV27 and TRBJ2-7; maybe TRBD2 (5 bases). The CDR3 has 15 amino acids. CDR1 and CDR2 (germline): MNHEY, SMNVEV (reference sequence). V lost 3 bases and J 0 bases, leaving 12 bases between the germline ends. The CDR3 is CASSLAGRSSYEQYF. The CDR3 DNA follows: TGTGCCAGCAGTTTGGCGGGCAGAAGCTCCTACGAGCAGTACTTC.

This sequence joins TRBV27 and TRBJ1-1; the D gene is possibly TRBD1 (5 bases). Germline lookup yields CDR1 MNHEY and CDR2 SMNVEV (reference sequence). Between the trimmed V and J ends, which lost 6 bases and 4 bases, there was a span of 12 bases. The CDR3 length is 13 residues. CDR3 nucleotides: TGTGCCAGCAGACAGACAGAGAGCACTGAAGCTTTCTTT. Protein sequence: CASRQTESTEAFF.

This clone appeared a few times. A read error may produce the germline difference seen at one junction end. The chain employs TRBV7-9 and TRBJ1-5; D is unclear. Germline CDR1 and CDR2: SEHNR and FQNEAQ (reference sequence). The CDR3 is 14 amino acids. In nucleotides, the CDR3 is TGTTCCAGCAGCTTAGGGCCGACAAATCAGCCCCAGCATTTT. It encodes CSSSLGPTNQPQHF.

On this clone: A read error may produce the germline difference seen at one junction end. CDR3 nucleotide sequence: TGTGCTAGCAGCGTACTAGCGGGAGAGGGCGAGCAGTACTTC. It is translated as CASSVLAGEGEQYF. The gene calls are TRBV7-7 and TRBJ2-7; 11 bases line up with TRBD2. The germline V gene has CDR1 SSHAT and CDR2 FNYEAQ (reference sequence). The CDR3 contains 14 residues.

The CDR3 bases are TGCGCCAGCAGCCAAGGGACTAGATACGAGCAGTACTTC. Translating it yields CASSQGTRYEQYF. The chain recombines TRBV4-1 with TRBJ2-7; 7 bases align to TRBD2. The CDR3 length is 13 residues. From germline, CDR1 is MGHRA and CDR2 YSYEKL. V dropped 1 base and J dropped 4; count of bases not matched to a gene: 1.

The chain recombines TRBV4-1 with TRBJ1-5; D remains ambiguous. V lost 4 bases and J 3 bases, leaving 10 bases between the germline ends. The CDR3 is 14 residues long. Germline CDR1 MGHRA, CDR2 YSYEKL. CDR3 sequence: CASSLLSLNQPQHF. As DNA, the CDR3 is TGCGCCAGCAGCCTTCTTTCCCTCAATCAGCCCCAGCATTTT.

This chain uses TRBV2 with TRBJ2-1, with 8 bases aligning to TRBD2. This CDR3 comprises 16 residues. In germline, CDR1 is SNHLY, CDR2 FYNNEI. V trimming: 5 bases; J trimming: 2 bases; junction bases outside the gene matches: 8. CDR3 sequence: CASSPLRGGAYNEQFF. The CDR3 DNA reads as TGTGCCAGCAGTCCCCTACGGGGGGGCGCCTACAATGAGCAGTTCTTC. Based on the CDR3 plus reference TRBV2 and TRBJ2-1, the full variable domain is EPEVTQTPSHQVTQMGQEVILRCVPISNHLYFYWYRQILGQKVEFLVSFYNNEISEKSEIFDDQFSVERPDGSNFTLKIRSTKLEDSAMYFCASSPLRGGAYNEQFFGPGTRLTVL.

The rearrangement uses TRBV7-8 and TRBJ2-7, with 12 bases matching TRBD2. The V gene end was trimmed by 4 bases and the J gene end by 2 bases; junction bases not matched to a gene: 3. Germline lookup yields CDR1 SGHVS and CDR2 FQNEAQ. This CDR3 contains 15 residues. The CDR3 region has the DNA TGTGCCAGCAGCTCCCTAGCGGGAGGGCCCTACGAGCAGTACTTC. This encodes CASSSLAGGPYEQYF.

The rearrangement uses TRBV27 and TRBJ2-3, with 8 bases that match TRBD1. Germline V gives CDR1 MNHEY, CDR2 SMNVEV (reference sequence). This CDR3 comprises 14 residues. V was clipped by 5 bases and J by 5 bases; unmatched bases: 6. CDR3 sequence: CASSPGQGRDTQYF. The CDR3 DNA reads TGTGCCAGCAGTCCCGGACAGGGAAGAGATACGCAGTATTTT.

CDR3 in DNA: TGTGCTAGTGGGGACAGGGGGATGGCAGATACGCAGTATTTT. Its protein product is CASGDRGMADTQYF. The chain recombines TRBV12-5 with TRBJ2-3, with 10 positions matching TRBD1. The CDR3 runs to 14 residues. J gave up 4 bases and V 6 bases, and 4 bases lay outside the gene matches. CDR1 and CDR2 (germline): LGHNT, FRNRAP.

This rearrangement joins TRBV10-3 to TRBJ1-5, with a weak D call TRBD1 (5 bases). Per the germline V gene, CDR1 is ENHRY and CDR2 is SYGVKD. V shed 3 bases and J shed 0 bases, with 9 bases lying between them. The CDR3 is 15 amino acids. CDR3 region: CAISEQEHSNQPQHF. The CDR3 bases are TGTGCCATCAGTGAACAGGAGCATAGCAATCAGCCCCAGCATTTT.

This clone was detected once. The chain combines TRBV5-6 with TRBJ2-7; perhaps TRBD2 as D (7 bases). Germline loops: CDR1 SGHDT, CDR2 YYEEEE. The CDR3 length is 16 residues. Deletions cut 2 bases from V and 5 bases from J, with 20 bases between. The CDR3 DNA follows: TGTGCCAGCAGCTTCACTGGTACTGGGGGGGCGAACGAGCAGTACTTC. As protein: CASSFTGTGGANEQYF. The full variable domain, rest sourced from reference TRBV5-6 and TRBJ2-7, is DAGVTQSPTHLIKTRGQQVTLRCSPKSGHDTVSWYQQALGQGPQFIFQYYEEEERQRGNFPDRFSGHQFPNYSSELNVNALLLGDSALYLCASSFTGTGGANEQYFGPGTRLTVT.

This clone has only a few counts. The chain uses TRBV5-4 and TRBJ1-2, with D hard to call. The length of the CDR3 is 14 residues. V lost 0 bases and J lost 7, with 13 bases in between. Germline CDR1 is SGHNT and CDR2 is YYREEE (reference sequence). CDR3 amino acids: CASSLDVRAGGYTF. The DNA for the CDR3 is TGTGCCAGCAGCTTGGATGTGAGGGCAGGTGGCTACACCTTC. Combining the CDR3 with reference TRBV5-4 and TRBJ1-2 gives the whole variable domain ETGVTQSPTHLIKTRGQQVTLRCSSQSGHNTVSWYQQALGQGPQFIFQYYREEENGRGNFPPRFSGLQFPNYSSELNVNALELDDSALYLCASSLDVRAGGYTFGSGTRLTVV.

In DNA form, the CDR3 reads TGTGCCAGCAGCCGACAGGGGGCTGCGGAGACCCAGTACTTC. Its translation: CASSRQGAAETQYF. V gene TRBV7-9 combines with J gene TRBJ2-5; TRBD1 aligns across 10 bases. CDR1 and CDR2 from the germline V gene are SEHNR and FQNEAQ (reference sequence). The V and J ends lost 5 bases and 5 bases, in that order; junction bases with no gene match: 5. The CDR3 totals 14 residues.

This clone was observed once. This CDR3 reads CASSLAGVGYNEQFF. The DNA of the CDR3 is TGTGCCAGCAGCCTAGCGGGAGTGGGATACAATGAGCAGTTCTTC. V and J are TRBV13 and TRBJ2-1, with 10 bases matching TRBD2. This CDR3 has 15 amino acids. J gave up 4 bases and V 5 bases, and 5 bases lay outside the gene matches. Germline CDR1 is PRHDT and CDR2 is FYEKMQ (reference sequence).

The rearrangement uses TRBV28 and TRBJ2-1; TRBD1 is a possible D gene (5 bases). The CDR3 runs to 14 residues. Germline V gene lookup returns CDR1 MDHEN and CDR2 SYDVKM. Trimming left V 6 bases short and J 0 bases short, with 9 bases between. CDR3 sequence (DNA): TGTGCCAGCAGCGACAGAAGCTCCTACAATGAGCAGTTCTTC. Its protein product is CASSDRSSYNEQFF.

This chain connects TRBV30 to TRBJ1-2, with TRBD1 identical over 7 bases. With 4 bases clipped from V and 7 bases from J, the junction kept 6 bases outside the gene matches. Per germline, CDR1 GTSNPN and CDR2 SVGIG (reference sequence). The CDR3 sequence is 12 residues long. The CDR3 nucleotides are TGTGCCTGGATCGGGTCAGGGGGTGGCTACACCTTC. Translated: CAWIGSGGGYTF.

Concerning this clone: In the same sample, other DNA sequences code for this CDR3. The V and J genes are TRBV29-1 and TRBJ2-7; 10 positions match TRBD2. V shed 1 base and J 2 bases; nucleotides not matched to a gene: 2. The length of the CDR3 is 14 residues. CDR1 SQVTM and CDR2 ANQGSEA come from the germline V gene. In nucleotides, the CDR3 is TGCAGCGTTGAAGGGCTAGCGGGGGCCTACGAGCAGTACTTC. It is translated as CSVEGLAGAYEQYF.

This chain links TRBV14 with TRBJ2-5, with D possibly TRBD2 on 7 matching bases. The J call may be incorrect, as the DNA end agrees better with TRBJ2-7. Germline CDR1 is SGHDN and CDR2 is FVKESK. The CDR3 sequence is 15 residues long. As DNA, the CDR3 is TGTGCCAGCAGCCGAGGGGGGGACATCCTCTACGAGCAGTACTTC. Amino acid sequence: CASSRGGDILYEQYF.